This TCR beta chain was profiled in a study of Ad26.COV2.S vaccination and SARS-CoV-2 variants. The study's findings and limits: Responses of spike-specific T cells (both CD8+ and CD4+) reportedly showed substantial breadth after vaccination. Spike-specific TCR breadth in vaccine recipients exceeded that seen in placebo recipients. Using TCR breadth and depth analyses may have led to underestimated total T cell responses. Vaccine and placebo groups showed comparable non-spike TCR breadth.

The trim removed 7 bases at V and 1 base at J, leaving 9 bases unmatched. The CDR3 has 15 residues. Germline V lookup: CDR1 SGHAT, CDR2 FQNNGV. Generated by immunoSEQ multiplex PCR, the TCRdb table keeps only in-frame clones and is missing some. The sample holds around 370,000 clones, about 91% seen once. As for this clone: Its antigen is as yet unknown.

The sample was peripheral blood, taken after recovery from COVID-19. This receptor was identified in a human donor who had recovered from COVID-19. The rearrangement links TRBV11-2 to TRBJ2-5; 7 bases agree with TRBD1. The CDR3 region is CASKETGPFQETQYF. Here the CDR3 DNA reads TGTGCCAGCAAGGAGACAGGGCCTTTCCAAGAGACCCAGTACTTC.